These 24 T cell receptor beta chains originate from one sample sequenced in a study of radiation and T cells in renal cell carcinoma. Time point here: blood 4 weeks post-SBRT, at nephrectomy. The treatment denotes: 15 Gy SBRT to primary tumor, nephrectomy 4 weeks later. Sequencing was performed with immunoSEQ multiplex PCR; in TCRdb, only in-frame clones are kept and a portion is missing. The sample holds over 60,000 clones, 70% to 90% seen once. Material: blood, obtained from a patient whose treatment included radiotherapy and nephrectomy. The receptor set was obtained from an older woman with renal cell carcinoma.

The J gene is TRBJ2-5, the V gene TRBV5-6, with a tentative D call TRBD2 (5 bases). CDR3 length: 14 residues. V dropped 7 bases and J dropped 4 bases, with 17 bases sitting between them. Germline assignment: CDR1 SGHDT and CDR2 YYEEEE. The CDR3 protein is CASAPGWRGETQYF. Here the CDR3 DNA reads TGTGCCAGCGCCCCGGGGTGGAGAGGAGAGACCCAGTACTTC.

The rearrangement joins TRBV9 to TRBJ2-1; D call uncertain. From germline, CDR1 is SGDLS and CDR2 YYNGEE. Trimming removed 0 bases from V and 0 bases from J, with 10 bases in between. CDR3 size: 16 residues. In nucleotides, the CDR3 is TGTGCCAGCAGCGTAGGAGGATCCCTCTCCTACAATGAGCAGTTCTTC. Amino acid sequence: CASSVGGSLSYNEQFF. The entire variable domain, with the rest obtained from reference TRBV9 and TRBJ2-1, is as follows: DSGVTQTPKHLITATGQRVTLRCSPRSGDLSVYWYQQSLDQGLQFLIQYYNGEERAKGNILERFSAQQFPDLHSELNLSSLELGDSALYFCASSVGGSLSYNEQFFGPGTRLTVL.

The chain recombines TRBV5-1 with TRBJ2-2; tentatively, D is TRBD1 or TRBD2 (5 bases each). Trimming took off 0 bases at V and 1 base at J, with 7 bases between the two ends. The CDR3 contains 15 residues. The V gene's germline CDR1 is SGHRS and CDR2 YFSETQ. Here the CDR3 DNA reads TGCGCCAGCAGCTTGGAGGGACGGAACACCGGGGAGCTGTTTTTT. Its protein is CASSLEGRNTGELFF.

This rearrangement joins TRBV30 to TRBJ2-1, with 10 bases matching TRBD2. The V and J ends lost 5 bases and 4 bases, in that order; junction bases with no gene match: 11. CDR3 length: 16 residues. Per germline, CDR1 GTSNPN and CDR2 SVGIG (reference sequence). The CDR3: CAWDKPGLARYNEQFF. The CDR3 DNA follows: TGTGCCTGGGACAAACCGGGACTAGCGAGATACAATGAGCAGTTCTTC. The full variable domain, its missing parts supplied by reference TRBV30 and TRBJ2-1, is SQTIHQWPATLVQPVGSPLSLECTVEGTSNPNLYWYRQAAGRGLQLLFYSVGIGQISSEVPQNLSASRPQDRQFILSSKKLLLSDSGFYLCAWDKPGLARYNEQFFGPGTRLTVL.

The chain has TRBV19 and TRBJ2-7, with 7 positions matching TRBD1. The germline V gene has CDR1 LNHDA and CDR2 SQIVND (reference sequence). CDR3 length equals 15 residues. V lost 5 bases, J lost 3 bases, and 10 bases stayed unmatched. The CDR3 DNA follows: TGTGCCAGTAGTGGACTGGGACAGATGATCTACGAGCAGTACTTC. Its translation: CASSGLGQMIYEQYF.

The V and J genes are TRBV6-1 and TRBJ1-4; TRBD1 is a possible D gene (6 bases). With 0 bases removed from V and 10 bases from J, the gap between germline ends came to 18 bases. Per germline, CDR1 MNHNS and CDR2 SASEGT. This CDR3 has 16 residues. In DNA, the CDR3 is TGTGCCAGCAGTGAAGCCCAGGGGACCCTGAAAGGAAAACTGTTTTTT. Translated, it gives CASSEAQGTLKGKLFF.

The chain has TRBV6-5 and TRBJ2-7, with 9 bases fitting TRBD1. V dropped 5 bases and J dropped 4; count of bases not matched to a gene: 6. The CDR3 is 14 residues long. Germline lookup yields CDR1 MNHEY and CDR2 SVGAGI. CDR3 coding DNA: TGTGCCAGCAGTCCACCGGGACAGGGATACGAGCAGTACTTC. The encoded protein is CASSPPGQGYEQYF.

This chain joins TRBV5-5 and TRBJ1-1; a possible D gene is TRBD1 (5 bases). The CDR3 has 15 residues. The V gene lost 1 base and the J gene lost 1 base, with 11 bases spanning the gap. Per germline, CDR1 SGHKS and CDR2 YYEKEE (reference sequence). CDR3 region: CASSLWDGTNTEAFF. The DNA of the CDR3 is TGTGCCAGCAGCTTGTGGGACGGAACGAACACTGAAGCTTTCTTT.

V usage is TRBV7-6 and J usage is TRBJ1-1, with TRBD1 identical over 7 bases. The CDR3 length is 14 residues. Germline V gene sequence: CDR1 SGHVS, CDR2 FNYEAQ. The V and J ends lost 5 bases and 5 bases, in that order; junction bases with no gene match: 8. CDR3 amino acids: CASSQEQGWTEAFF. The CDR3 DNA is TGTGCCAGCAGCCAAGAACAGGGGTGGACTGAAGCTTTCTTT.

The chain links TRBV30 to TRBJ1-6; D possibly corresponds to TRBD1 (6 bases). The germline CDR1 and CDR2 sequences are GTSNPN and SVGIG (reference sequence). The CDR3 covers 13 residues. V was trimmed by 2 bases and J by 8 bases, leaving 10 bases between them. DNA of the CDR3: TGTGCCTGGAGTAGGGGGGCAGATTCACCCCTCCACTTT. Amino acids: CAWSRGADSPLHF.

The chain uses TRBV14 and TRBJ2-3, with 7 bases fitting TRBD2. After removal of 0 bases from V and 2 bases from J, the junction contained 8 bases not matched to a gene. Germline V gene sequence: CDR1 SGHDN, CDR2 FVKESK. This CDR3 comprises 17 residues. The CDR3 nucleotides are TGTGCCAGCAGCCAAGATCGAACTAGCGAAGACACAGATACGCAGTATTTT. Its protein is CASSQDRTSEDTDTQYF.

CDR3 sequence reads: CSVDRDRNTDTQYF. The CDR3 coding sequence is TGCAGCGTTGACCGAGACAGAAACACAGATACGCAGTATTTT. J is TRBJ2-3 and V is TRBV29-1, with TRBD1 as a possible D gene (5 bases). This CDR3 contains 14 residues. Germline V gene data show CDR1 as SQVTM and CDR2 as ANQGSEA. The V and J ends lost 3 bases and 2 bases respectively, with 12 bases between them.

The V call is TRBV14, the J call TRBJ2-6; no clear D gene. Germline CDR1 SGHDN, CDR2 FVKESK. The V end lost 4 bases, the J end lost 4 bases, and 8 bases lay between the germline ends. The CDR3 runs to 14 residues. In DNA, the CDR3 is TGTGCCAGCAGCCCGCTGGGGGGGGCCAACGTCCTGACTTTC. Its protein product is CASSPLGGANVLTF.

This chain uses TRBV5-1 with TRBJ1-2; 8 bases match TRBD1. The J segment lost 4 bases and the V segment lost 0 bases, leaving 5 bases of the junction unmatched. The CDR3 is made up of 15 amino acids. Per the germline V gene, CDR1 is SGHRS and CDR2 is YFSETQ. The CDR3 here is CASSLGTGSGYGYTF. In DNA form, the CDR3 reads TGCGCCAGCAGCTTGGGGACAGGGTCTGGCTATGGCTACACCTTC.

The rearrangement uses TRBV7-6 and TRBJ1-1, with no clear D. Trimming removed 5 bases at V and 0 bases at J, with 13 bases between. This CDR3 is 15 amino acids long. Looked up from germline, CDR1 is SGHVS and CDR2 is FNYEAQ. As DNA, the CDR3 is TGTGCCAGCAGCAATGGAAGGGCGATGAACACTGAAGCTTTCTTT. It encodes CASSNGRAMNTEAFF.

The chain carries TRBV30 and TRBJ1-4; tentative D call: TRBD1 (5 bases). The CDR3 has 14 residues. The V gene's germline CDR1 is GTSNPN and CDR2 SVGIG (reference sequence). The germline V and J ends were trimmed by 2 bases and 0 bases, with 7 bases remaining between them. The CDR3 region is CAWSRDATNEKLFF. The CDR3 coding sequence is TGTGCCTGGAGTCGGGACGCAACTAATGAAAAACTGTTTTTT.

The chain employs TRBV6-5 and TRBJ1-5; no clear D gene. There are 15 residues in the CDR3. Germline lookup yields CDR1 MNHEY and CDR2 SVGAGI. Trimming stripped 6 bases from V and 1 base from J, with 13 bases between. CDR3 loop: CASRGSSVSNQPQHF. For the CDR3, the DNA is TGTGCCAGCAGAGGGTCCTCAGTAAGCAATCAGCCCCAGCATTTT.

This clone appeared a few times. The V gene is TRBV15, the J gene TRBJ1-5; weak D call: TRBD1 (5 bases). The V and J ends lost 0 bases and 6 bases respectively, with 12 bases between them. The length of the CDR3 is 15 residues. CDR1 is LNHNV, CDR2 YYDKDF, per germline (reference sequence). In DNA, the CDR3 is TGTGCCACCAGCAGAGATATGGGGGAGAGTCAGCCCCAGCATTTT. Translating it yields CATSRDMGESQPQHF.

This sequence joins TRBV25-1 and TRBJ1-4; the D is unclear. With 2 bases removed from V and 3 bases from J, the gap between germline ends came to 4 bases. This CDR3 region has 13 residues. Germline V gene data show CDR1 as MGHDK and CDR2 as SYGVNS. The CDR3 nucleotides are TGTGCCAGCAGTGAACCCTCTAATGAAAAACTGTTTTTT. It translates to CASSEPSNEKLFF.

V and J are TRBV6-6 and TRBJ1-2; D remains ambiguous. In germline, CDR1 is MNHNY, CDR2 SVGAGI (reference sequence). CDR3 length equals 14 residues. Deletions cut 1 base from V and 4 bases from J, with 10 bases between. As DNA, the CDR3 is TGTGCCAGCAGTTACTTCCAGCGAGGCTATGGCTACACCTTC. Protein sequence: CASSYFQRGYGYTF.

The chain couples TRBV6-6 to TRBJ1-4, with D possibly matching TRBD1 (6 bases). The V gene's germline CDR1 is MNHNY and CDR2 SVGAGI (reference sequence). CDR3 length: 15 amino acids. With 0 bases removed from V and 7 bases from J, the gap between germline ends came to 12 bases. CDR3: CASSYSGGESEKLFF. The CDR3 bases are TGTGCCAGCAGTTACTCAGGGGGGGAGAGTGAAAAACTGTTTTTT.

The rearrangement links TRBV11-1 to TRBJ1-2; a weak D match, TRBD1 (6 bases). Germline V lookup: CDR1 SGHAT, CDR2 FQDESV (reference sequence). The V end lost 2 bases, the J end lost 11 bases, and 21 bases lay between the germline ends. The CDR3 has 15 amino acids. DNA for the CDR3: TGTGCCAGCAGCTTATCGGGGGGCGCCCTAAGCGGATACACCTTC. This encodes CASSLSGGALSGYTF. Using reference TRBV11-1 and TRBJ1-2 for the parts outside the CDR3, the full variable domain is EAEVAQSPRYKITEKSQAVAFWCDPISGHATLYWYRQILGQGPELLVQFQDESVVDDSQLPKDRFSAERLKGVDSTLKIQPAELGDSAMYLCASSLSGGALSGYTFGSGTRLTVV.

The rearrangement uses TRBV5-7 and TRBJ1-5, with 7 bases identical to TRBD1. TRBV5-7 is an open reading frame whose function is uncertain. This CDR3 comprises 17 residues. Trimming cost V 5 bases and J 0 bases; bases outside gene matches: 11. CDR3 loop: CASRTGRGTYSNQPQHF. Here the CDR3 DNA reads TGTGCCAGCAGGACGGGCAGGGGGACCTATAGCAATCAGCCCCAGCATTTT.

V usage is TRBV30 and J usage is TRBJ1-6; a possible D gene is TRBD1 (5 bases). This CDR3 region has 18 residues. Germline CDR1 reads GTSNPN; CDR2 reads SVGIG (reference sequence). The V end was cut by 4 bases, the J end by 6 bases, with 25 bases between. The CDR3 DNA follows: TGTGCCTGGACGAAGGGGAGACAGCTAGGGCGTCTTAATTCACCCCTCCACTTT. This codes for CAWTKGRQLGRLNSPLHF.